These T cell receptor beta chains were read from a single sample in a study of cytomegalovirus exposure and HLA in healthy donors. The protocol was immunoSEQ multiplex PCR, while the TCRdb copy is restricted to in-frame clones and leaves out a portion. The sample carries about 250,000 clones, 85% recorded once. Sample: PBMCs. Receptors originate from a girl aged 2 to 10 in good health and CMV-seronegative. The CDR3 runs from the conserved cysteine through the conserved F or W. A D gene is named only where the DNA matches it firmly. Expanded clones get a size class; other rows say once, few or many, or leave the size out.

D gene,V gene,J gene,clone size,CDR3 protein,CDR3 DNA
TRBD1,TRBV2,TRBJ1-6,.,CASRRSGMRQGSPLHF,TGTGCCAGCAGGAGGAGTGGGATGCGACAGGGGTCACCCCTCCACTTT
.,TRBV7-8,TRBJ2-5,once,CASSLVTEETQYF,TGTGCCAGCAGCTTAGTGACAGAAGAGACCCAGTACTTC
.,TRBV5-1,TRBJ2-3,.,CASSLGGSGGADTQYF,TGCGCCAGCAGCTTGGGGGGTAGCGGAGGGGCAGATACGCAGTATTTT
TRBD2,TRBV5-1,TRBJ2-1,.,CASSPSRTSGAVNEQFF,TGCGCCAGCAGCCCCTCTAGGACTAGCGGGGCGGTCAATGAGCAGTTCTTC
TRBD2,TRBV4-2,TRBJ2-7,once,CASSQFLAGGPYEQYF,TGTGCCAGCAGCCAATTTCTAGCGGGGGGACCCTACGAGCAGTACTTC
.,TRBV1,TRBJ2-3,.,CTSSQVSSGLYTDTQYF,TGCACCAGCAGCCAAGTTTCTAGCGGACTATACACAGATACGCAGTATTTT
TRBD1,TRBV10-2,TRBJ1-3,.,CASNDRGPGNTIYF,TGCGCCAGCAACGACAGGGGACCTGGAAACACCATATATTTT
.,TRBV6-6,TRBJ1-1,few,CASSYVQATEAFF,TGTGCCAGCAGTTATGTTCAAGCGACTGAAGCTTTCTTT
.,TRBV30,TRBJ2-2,.,CALNRDTHTGELFF,TGTGCCTTGAACCGGGACACACACACCGGGGAGCTGTTTTTT
TRBD2,TRBV7-3,TRBJ2-5,.,CASSSGGAWETQYF,TGTGCCAGCAGCTCCGGGGGGGCCTGGGAGACCCAGTACTTC
.,TRBV11-2,TRBJ2-5,once,CASSLRQIQETQYF,TGTGCCAGCAGCTTACGACAGATCCAAGAGACCCAGTACTTC
TRBD1,TRBV19,TRBJ1-5,.,CASSVTDRGGNQPQHF,TGTGCCAGTAGTGTTACAGACAGGGGAGGCAATCAGCCCCAGCATTTT
TRBD1,TRBV4-2,TRBJ1-5,.,CASSQDMGQGSNQPQHF,TGTGCCAGCAGCCAAGATATGGGACAGGGGAGCAATCAGCCCCAGCATTTT
.,TRBV5-4,TRBJ1-4,.,CASSIDRQATNEKLFF,TGTGCCAGCAGCATAGACCGACAGGCAACTAATGAAAAACTGTTTTTT
.,TRBV13,TRBJ1-3,.,CASSPWTDRRYYF,TGTGCCAGCAGCCCCTGGACAGATCGACGGTATTATTTT
TRBD2,TRBV12-5,TRBJ2-2,.,CASGLGTRLAGGTGELFF,TGTGCTAGTGGTTTGGGCACGCGACTAGCGGGAGGCACCGGGGAGCTGTTTTTT
TRBD1,TRBV19,TRBJ1-2,.,CASSTGGRSYTF,TGTGCCAGTAGTACAGGGGGCAGAAGCTACACCTTC
.,TRBV21-1,TRBJ1-1,.,CASSKGGFTEAFF,TGTGCCAGCAGCAAAGGAGGGTTCACTGAAGCTTTCTTT
TRBD1,TRBV5-1,TRBJ2-7,few,CASSLTGGPYEQYF,TGCGCCAGCAGCTTAACAGGGGGCCCTTACGAGCAGTACTTC
TRBD1,TRBV4-1,TRBJ2-7,.,CASSQFTHGEGAYEQYF,TGCGCCAGCAGCCAATTTACCCACGGAGAGGGGGCGTACGAGCAGTACTTC
TRBD2,TRBV20-1,TRBJ2-3,.,CSGRESDTQYF,TGCAGTGGGCGGGAGTCAGATACGCAGTATTTT
TRBD1,TRBV4-2,TRBJ1-1,.,CASRGEQGAPWAFF,TGTGCCAGCAGGGGGGAACAGGGGGCCCCGTGGGCTTTCTTT
TRBD1,TRBV27,TRBJ1-1,.,CASSSLNRGRGTETFF,TGTGCCAGCAGTTCGCTCAACAGGGGGCGGGGCACTGAAACTTTCTTT
TRBD2,TRBV29-1,TRBJ2-2,.,CSAARTSVGELFF,TGCAGCGCCGCCAGGACTAGCGTCGGGGAGCTGTTTTTT
.,TRBV9,TRBJ2-7,.,CASSLGQLSYEQYF,TGTGCCAGCAGCCTTGGACAGCTCTCCTACGAGCAGTACTTC
TRBD1,TRBV27,TRBJ1-4,.,CASSLGGQFGEKLFF,TGTGCCAGCAGTTTAGGGGGACAGTTTGGTGAAAAACTGTTTTTT
.,TRBV4-1,TRBJ2-3,.,CASSQVGGVGSDTQYF,TGCGCCAGCAGCCAAGTCGGGGGAGTAGGTTCAGATACGCAGTATTTT
.,TRBV9,TRBJ1-1,.,CASSPEGGVVNTEAFF,TGTGCCAGCAGCCCAGAGGGGGGGGTCGTGAACACTGAAGCTTTCTTT
.,TRBV15,TRBJ2-7,.,CATSRDRGGGYEQYF,TGTGCCACCAGCAGAGATAGAGGCGGAGGCTACGAGCAGTACTTC
.,TRBV4-1,TRBJ2-5,.,CASSQDQASRETQYF,TGCGCCAGCAGCCAAGATCAGGCGAGTAGAGAGACCCAGTACTTC
.,TRBV6-1,TRBJ1-2,.,CASTFGRRGYTF,TGTGCCAGCACCTTCGGGCGGAGGGGCTACACCTTC
TRBD2,TRBV5-4,TRBJ2-1,.,CASSLVERGGHEQFF,TGTGCCAGCAGCTTGGTGGAGCGGGGGGGCCATGAGCAGTTCTTC
.,TRBV27,TRBJ1-4,.,CASRGGEKLFF,TGTGCCAGCAGAGGAGGTGAAAAACTGTTTTTT
TRBD2,TRBV7-2,TRBJ2-1,.,CASSLPGGGLAVNEQFF,TGTGCCAGCAGCCTCCCAGGTGGGGGACTAGCGGTCAATGAGCAGTTCTTC
TRBD2,TRBV7-2,TRBJ2-7,.,CASSLVSAGVNEQYF,TGTGCCAGCAGCTTAGTTTCAGCGGGGGTAAACGAGCAGTACTTC
.,TRBV4-1,TRBJ2-2,.,CASSYGGQGAEGGELFF,TGCGCCAGCAGCTACGGGGGGCAGGGGGCGGAGGGCGGGGAGCTGTTTTTT
.,TRBV21-1,TRBJ2-7,.,CASSEKRTSGSYEQYF,TGTGCCAGCAGCGAAAAAAGGACTAGCGGGAGCTACGAGCAGTACTTC
.,TRBV5-1,TRBJ1-1,.,CASRLVYRGKTEAFF,TGCGCCAGCAGACTCGTTTATAGGGGAAAAACTGAAGCTTTCTTT
.,TRBV5-1,TRBJ1-1,.,CASSLSGTEAFF,TGCGCCAGCAGCTTATCCGGGACTGAAGCTTTCTTT
TRBD1,TRBV19,TRBJ2-7,once,CASRGQGYYEQYF,TGTGCCAGTAGGGGACAGGGGTACTACGAGCAGTACTTC
TRBD1,TRBV10-3,TRBJ2-7,.,CAISPGQAREQYF,TGTGCCATCAGCCCGGGACAGGCGAGGGAGCAGTACTTC
TRBD2,TRBV6-1,TRBJ2-7,.,CASSEGLAGVPYEQYF,TGTGCCAGCAGTGAAGGGCTAGCGGGAGTACCCTACGAGCAGTACTTC
TRBD1,TRBV6-5,TRBJ1-5,.,CASSSDRGKNQPQHF,TGTGCCAGCAGCTCCGACAGGGGGAAAAATCAGCCCCAGCATTTT
TRBD1,TRBV4-1,TRBJ1-4,once,CASSQDPGGTNEKLFF,TGCGCCAGCAGCCAAGATCCAGGGGGAACTAATGAAAAACTGTTTTTT
TRBD2,TRBV7-6,TRBJ2-5,.,CASSPPDSGRGETQYF,TGTGCCAGCAGCCCCCCTGATAGCGGGAGGGGAGAGACCCAGTACTTC